The 18 T cell receptor beta chains in this list originate from one sample, sequenced in a study of blood T cells in healthy people across ages. For the second PCR, which ran for 7 to 11 cycles, a sample-barcoded 5' primer and a J-beta primer mix were used. Using its own MiXCR run on the 5' RACE reads, TCRdb lists one record per CDR3 protein. The sample includes under 1,100,000 distinct CDR3 sequences, 20% to 25% of them seen just once. The same data also contributed to another study, on T cells of mothers and their children.

The sample was blood. Every receptor here comes from a girl aged 2 to 9 in good health.

This clonotype was picked up a small number of times. The CDR3 DNA sequence: TGCAGTGCTGAGAGGGTTGCCGGGGAGCTGTTTTTT. Its protein product is CSAERVAGELFF. This chain uses TRBV20-1 with TRBJ2-2; tentative D call: TRBD2 (5 bases). The CDR3 consists of 12 residues. V dropped 5 bases and J dropped 6 bases, with 10 bases sitting between them. Germline lookup yields CDR1 DFQATT and CDR2 SNEGSKA (reference sequence).

The chain carries TRBV5-1 and TRBJ2-5; 10 positions agree with TRBD2. Near its end, the DNA agrees better with TRBJ2-7, so the J call may be wrong. This CDR3 is built from 14 residues. Germline CDR1 reads SGHRS; CDR2 reads YFSETQ. The CDR3: CASSLEAGGFEQYF. The CDR3 nucleotides read TGCGCCAGCAGCTTGGAAGCGGGAGGGTTCGAGCAGTACTTC.

This chain uses TRBV6-1 with TRBJ2-7; D possibly corresponds to TRBD2 (5 bases). The CDR3 loop spans 14 amino acids. From germline, CDR1 is MNHNS and CDR2 SASEGT. V lost 10 bases to trimming and J lost 6 bases, with 22 bases between them. The CDR3 is CAIFRRSLGAEQYF. CDR3 bases: TGTGCCATCTTTCGAAGGTCTCTGGGAGCCGAGCAGTACTTC.

The V call is TRBV7-2, the J call TRBJ2-3; a possible D gene is TRBD2 (6 bases). Germline CDR1 is SGHTA and CDR2 is FQGNSA. CDR3 size: 14 residues. Trimming shortened V by 6 bases and J by 3 bases, and 13 bases separated the two germline ends. CDR3 in DNA: TGTGCCAGCAGTCGACTAGTTAGGACAGATACGCAGTATTTT. Translated, it gives CASSRLVRTDTQYF.

This sequence joins TRBV29-1 and TRBJ2-5, with no clear D. Looked up from germline, CDR1 is SQVTM and CDR2 is ANQGSEA. CDR3 size: 14 residues. V was shortened by 4 bases and J by 4 bases, with 16 bases between the two germline ends. CDR3 bases: TGCAGCGTTGGCTGGGCAGTAGGATTAGAGACCCAGTACTTC. Its protein is CSVGWAVGLETQYF.

This clonotype has just a few counts. The V and J genes are TRBV20-1 and TRBJ1-2, with D hard to call. The V gene's germline CDR1 is DFQATT and CDR2 SNEGSKA (reference sequence). The CDR3 loop spans 13 amino acids. Trimming shortened V by 1 base and J by 0 bases, and 6 bases separated the two germline ends. The CDR3 reads CSARGQANYGYTF. The CDR3 nucleotides read TGCAGTGCTAGAGGGCAAGCTAACTATGGCTACACCTTC.

The rearrangement joins TRBV29-1 to TRBJ1-2; a possible D gene is TRBD1 (6 bases). The CDR3 has 14 residues. V lost 3 bases and J lost 1, with 12 bases in between. Germline V gives CDR1 SQVTM, CDR2 ANQGSEA. CDR3: CSVDGQPFNYGYTF. The CDR3 DNA follows: TGCAGCGTTGATGGACAGCCCTTTAACTATGGCTACACCTTC. Combining the CDR3 with reference TRBV29-1 and TRBJ1-2 gives the whole variable domain SAVISQKPSRDICQRGTSLTIQCQVDSQVTMMFWYRQQPGQSLTLIATANQGSEATYESGFVIDKFPISRPNLTFSTLTVSNMSPEDSSIYLCSVDGQPFNYGYTFGSGTRLTVV.

This clonotype was seen more than once but under ten times. The germline gene is not matched at one end of the junction; a read error may be the cause. The rearrangement uses TRBV24-1 and TRBJ2-3; no clear D. Germline lookup yields CDR1 KGHDR and CDR2 SFDVKD. The CDR3 totals 15 residues. DNA of the CDR3: TGTGCCACCAGTCACTCGGGCAGAGGCACGGATACGCAGTATTTT. Translated: CATSHSGRGTDTQYF.

This sequence joins TRBV6-1 and TRBJ2-3; no clear D gene. V shed 8 bases and J shed 2 bases, with 11 bases lying between them. In germline, CDR1 is MNHNS, CDR2 SASEGT. The CDR3 covers 13 residues. The CDR3 loop reads CASPQGVTDTQYF. In nucleotides, the CDR3 is TGTGCCAGCCCCCAAGGAGTCACAGATACGCAGTATTTT.

The table lists this clonotype with a few counts. This sequence joins TRBV28 and TRBJ1-3; D possibly corresponds to TRBD1 (5 bases). Germline CDR1 is MDHEN and CDR2 is SYDVKM. The CDR3 length is 14 residues. Between the trimmed V and J ends, which lost 3 bases and 7 bases, there was a span of 13 bases. CDR3 sequence (DNA): TGTGCCAGCAGTTTCCGGGGCTTCGCCAACACCATATATTTT. This gives the protein CASSFRGFANTIYF. Full variable domain (rest looked up from reference TRBV28 and TRBJ1-3): DVKVTQSSRYLVKRTGEKVFLECVQDMDHENMFWYRQDPGLGLRLIYFSYDVKMKEKGDIPEGYSVSREKKERFSLILESASTNQTSMYLCASSFRGFANTIYFGEGSWLTVV.

This clonotype has a handful of counts. This chain uses TRBV28 with TRBJ2-7; TRBD2 agrees at 13 bases. Germline CDR1 MDHEN, CDR2 SYDVKM. The trim removed 10 bases at V and 2 bases at J, leaving 8 bases unmatched. The CDR3 runs to 15 residues. The CDR3: CAIRTSGRAPYEQYF. CDR3 bases: TGTGCCATCCGAACTAGCGGGAGGGCTCCCTACGAGCAGTACTTC.

The V and J genes are TRBV4-1 and TRBJ2-5, with D unclear. The V gene's germline CDR1 is MGHRA and CDR2 YSYEKL. There are 17 residues in the CDR3. The V gene lost 3 bases and the J gene lost 5 bases, with 22 bases spanning the gap. As DNA, the CDR3 is TGCGCCAGCAGCCAGTCAATCTCACCCCGGAAGCCTGAGACCCAGTACTTC. The encoded protein is CASSQSISPRKPETQYF.

In its sample, this clonotype was seen a few times. The chain couples TRBV11-2 to TRBJ1-1, with D possibly being TRBD1 (5 bases). Germline CDR1 SGHAT, CDR2 FQNNGV. The ends were cut back, 3 bases at V and 5 bases at J, with 16 bases in the middle. The CDR3 loop spans 15 amino acids. CDR3 in amino acids: CASSFPGTPGTEAFF. CDR3 coding DNA: TGTGCCAGCAGCTTCCCCGGGACCCCGGGTACTGAAGCTTTCTTT.

This clonotype was observed a few times. CDR3 sequence reads: CSATGTLNTGELFF. CDR3 nucleotides: TGCAGCGCGACCGGGACATTGAACACCGGGGAGCTGTTTTTT. J is TRBJ2-2 and V is TRBV29-1; perhaps TRBD1 as D (6 bases). The CDR3 covers 14 residues. Trimming left V 7 bases short and J 1 base short, with 13 bases between. From germline, CDR1 is SQVTM and CDR2 ANQGSEA.

This clonotype was seen only a few times. The genes are TRBV14 and TRBJ2-1; 8 nucleotides match TRBD1. CDR1 SGHDN and CDR2 FVKESK come from the germline V gene. Trimming at V came to 3 bases and at J to 3 bases, leaving 7 bases not matched to a gene. The length of the CDR3 is 16 residues. This CDR3 reads CASSQRRDRRYNEQFF. The CDR3 region has the DNA TGTGCCAGCAGCCAGCGCCGGGACAGGCGCTACAATGAGCAGTTCTTC.

The rearrangement uses TRBV4-3 and TRBJ1-2; maybe TRBD1 (6 bases). The germline V and J ends were trimmed by 0 bases and 11 bases, with 13 bases remaining between them. The CDR3 covers 13 residues. Germline CDR1 and CDR2: LGHNA and YSLEER. CDR3 sequence reads: CASSQDWAGQYTF. The CDR3 DNA is TGCGCCAGCAGCCAAGACTGGGCGGGACAATACACCTTC.

The rearrangement links TRBV18 to TRBJ2-5; D is unresolved. The CDR3 consists of 15 residues. V was clipped by 2 bases and J by 2 bases, with 12 bases between them. The germline V gene encodes CDR1 KGHSH and CDR2 LQKENI. The CDR3 reads CASSPLVTVQETQYF. The CDR3 DNA follows: TGTGCCAGCTCACCATTGGTAACCGTACAAGAGACCCAGTACTTC. The variable domain in full, with the rest retrieved from reference TRBV18 and TRBJ2-5, is NAGVMQNPRHLVRRRGQEARLRCSPMKGHSHVYWYRQLPEEGLKFMVYLQKENIIDESGMPKERFSAEFPKEGPSILRIQQVVRGDSAAYFCASSPLVTVQETQYFGPGTRLLVL.

This chain links TRBV10-3 with TRBJ2-5; no clear D gene. CDR3 length equals 11 residues. Germline V lookup: CDR1 ENHRY, CDR2 SYGVKD. V gave up 8 bases and J gave up 4 bases, with 8 bases separating them. The CDR3, as DNA: TGTGCCATCGCCTCCGGAGAGACCCAGTACTTC. Translation gives CAIASGETQYF.